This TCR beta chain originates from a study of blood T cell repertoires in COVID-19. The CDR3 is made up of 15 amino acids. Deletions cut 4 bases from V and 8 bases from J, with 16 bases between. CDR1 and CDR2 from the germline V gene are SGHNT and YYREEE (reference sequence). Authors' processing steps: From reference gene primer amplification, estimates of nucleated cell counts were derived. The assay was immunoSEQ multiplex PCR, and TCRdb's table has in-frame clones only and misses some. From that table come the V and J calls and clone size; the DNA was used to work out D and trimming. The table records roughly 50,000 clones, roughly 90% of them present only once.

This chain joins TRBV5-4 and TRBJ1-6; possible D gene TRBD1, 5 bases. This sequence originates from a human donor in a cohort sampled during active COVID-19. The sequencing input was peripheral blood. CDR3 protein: CASSRWLGEDSPLHF. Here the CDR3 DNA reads TGTGCCAGCAGCCGTTGGTTGGGGGAGGATTCACCCCTCCACTTT.